This T cell receptor (beta chain) was sequenced in a study of STAT5B mutations in CD4+ large granular lymphocyte leukemia. Clones were read by immunoSEQ multiplex PCR, and TCRdb kept only the in-frame ones, dropping some. The repertoire holds tens of thousands of clones, with about 75% as singletons. After removal of 4 bases from V and 5 bases from J, the junction contained 7 bases not matched to a gene. Germline CDR1 and CDR2: SGHRS and YFSETQ. The CDR3 extends over 14 amino acids. The receptor's source is a human donor in good health. The V gene is TRBV5-1, the J gene TRBJ2-7; 9 bases match TRBD1. The source material was CD4+ T cells from blood buffy coats. CDR3 protein: CASSDGTGHNEQYF. In DNA form, the CDR3 reads TGCGCCAGCAGCGACGGGACAGGGCACAACGAGCAGTACTTC.